Sequencing of this TCR beta chain was carried out in a study of vaccination effects on CD4 cells after COVID-19. Study details: It was with roughly 9.5 IU/ml IL-2 and around 9.9 ug/ml peptides that some 1.9 million PBMC per well were cultured.

The CDR3 totals 15 residues. As to this clone: Antigen: not known.

Libraries were prepared by immunoSEQ multiplex PCR; TCRdb keeps only in-frame clonotypes and omits some of them. The sample holds around 50,000 clones; 60% to 85% are singletons and the top ten take 10% to 15%. Scientists isolated CD4+ T cells after an approximately 10-day culture period ended. This chain connects TRBV21-1 to TRBJ2-7; the table's D call of TRBD1 was not tested on the DNA. TRBV21-1 is annotated as a pseudogene. The material sequenced was CD4+ T cells from PBMCs cultured without peptide, taken before COVID-19 vaccination. The clonotype was recovered from a human donor who had a prior SARS-CoV-2 infection. Here the CDR3 reads CARDRGPCPRDEQYF. Written as DNA, the CDR3 is TGTGCCCGCGACAGGGGGCCATGCCCAAGGGACGAGCAGTACTTC.